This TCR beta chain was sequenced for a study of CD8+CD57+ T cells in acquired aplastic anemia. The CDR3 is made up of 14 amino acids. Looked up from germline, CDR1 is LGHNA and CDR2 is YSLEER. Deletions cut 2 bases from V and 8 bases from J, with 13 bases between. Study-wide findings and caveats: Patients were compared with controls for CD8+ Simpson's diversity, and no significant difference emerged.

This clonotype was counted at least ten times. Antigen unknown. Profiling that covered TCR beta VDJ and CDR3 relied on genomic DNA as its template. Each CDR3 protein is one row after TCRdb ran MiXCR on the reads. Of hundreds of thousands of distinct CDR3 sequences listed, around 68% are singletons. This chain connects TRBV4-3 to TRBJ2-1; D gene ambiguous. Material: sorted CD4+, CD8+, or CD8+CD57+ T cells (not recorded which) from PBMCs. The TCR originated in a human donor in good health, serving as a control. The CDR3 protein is CASSQPGNFHEQFF. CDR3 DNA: TGCGCCAGCAGCCAACCCGGTAATTTCCATGAGCAGTTCTTC.